These 2 T cell receptor beta chains came from one sample sequenced in a study of control samples from healthy donors and cancer patients. Libraries were prepared by immunoSEQ multiplex PCR; TCRdb keeps only in-frame clonotypes and omits some of them. In the table there are about 120,000 clones, about 91% of which are singletons. Sample: blood. Receptors originate from a man aged 35-49 years in good health.

V and J are TRBV7-9 and TRBJ2-3; D is unresolved. Germline V gene data show CDR1 as SEHNR and CDR2 as FQNEAQ (reference sequence). The ends were cut back, 5 bases at V and 1 base at J, with 10 bases in the middle. The CDR3 loop spans 14 amino acids. CDR3 sequence reads: CASSLDKGTDTQYF. As DNA, the CDR3 is TGTGCCAGCAGCCTAGACAAGGGCACAGATACGCAGTATTTT.

J is TRBJ2-3 and V is TRBV11-2, with D unresolved. Germline V CDR1 and CDR2: SGHAT, FQNNGV. There are 16 residues in the CDR3. Trimming stripped 4 bases from V and 4 bases from J, with 18 bases between. The CDR3 sequence is CASSSALLEIPDTQYF. CDR3 bases: TGTGCCAGCAGCTCAGCACTGCTGGAGATACCAGATACGCAGTATTTT. Full variable domain (outside the CDR3, taken from reference TRBV11-2 and TRBJ2-3): EAGVAQSPRYKIIEKRQSVAFWCNPISGHATLYWYQQILGQGPKLLIQFQNNGVVDDSQLPKDRFSAERLKGVDSTLKIQPAKLEDSAVYLCASSSALLEIPDTQYFGPGTRLTVL.